This note documents a single T cell receptor (beta chain) sequence. This receptor's antigen is unknown. No qualities accompany the bases; no much larger clone lies one base away. The sample belongs to a study of blood T cell repertoires in COVID-19 (TCRdb year 2020). In the study overall: The collaborator samples originated in the United States, Italy and Spain and spanned the acute and convalescent phases of COVID-19. The material from the prospective study consisted of cDNA or gDNA derived from T cells, B-cell-depleted T cells, or PBMCs. Deeply sampled blood TCRbeta repertoires from subjects exposed to, actively infected with, or recovered from COVID-19 were included in the dataset. The repertoires were made available in a free public database intended to serve as a resource for research on the immune response to SARS-CoV-2. Samples came from the ongoing ImmuneRACE study (first 160 participants) plus 1,254 subjects from 6 global collaborators. The sample metadata nearly always contained a de-identified subject ID, COVID-19 status, age in years and sex. Where available, HLA class I and class II types were taken from metadata supplied by the sample provider and were not determined by assay-based typing.

TCRbeta CDR3 regions were amplified from genomic DNA by means of the immunoSEQ Assay, a bias-controlled multiplex PCR. Per the authors' processing: Nucleated cell counts per sample were estimated from amplification of reference gene primers within the assay. Sequence reads were collapsed and filtered to measure the absolute abundance of every unique TCRbeta CDR3 rearrangement. For each sample, productive Simpson clonality was calculated as the square root of Simpson's diversity index over productive rearrangements. In TCRdb, the immuneACCESS table is reduced to in-frame sequences with V and J assigned. These tables do not hold every clone; where another copy was compared, an unresolved V gene accounts for under half, and the others remain unexplained. V, J and clone size are those of that table, while D and trimming were read from the DNA. The sample yields approximately 290,000 clones; roughly 88% were counted once. The ten largest make up about 0.9% of the sample.

Including the terminal cysteine and phenylalanine, the CDR3 comprises 17 residues. Only the CDR3 DNA stays, 51 bases, in frame from base 1. One collaborating source in Seattle enrolled patients while the patients were actively infected and followed the patients over time throughout the course of disease. The collaborating institutions used their own protocols to collect whole blood in K2EDTA tubes. For TCRbeta analysis, collaborators shipped samples in one of three forms: frozen whole blood, isolated PBMCs, or DNA extracted from either of those sample types. What the authors observed across the whole study: How much clinical and demographic metadata was included differed by source and by participant, and the metadata was provided uncurated.

This TCR came from a human donor with COVID-19, enrolled during active disease. The donor label of this sample is uncertain. The chain is encoded by TRBV21-1 joined to TRBJ1-5. TRBV21-1 represents a pseudogene. The sequencing input was peripheral blood. The DNA sequence is TGTGCCAGCAGCAAAGCGCGAATGGTTTTTCGCAATCAGCCCCAGCATTTT. The translation is CASSKARMVFRNQPQHF.